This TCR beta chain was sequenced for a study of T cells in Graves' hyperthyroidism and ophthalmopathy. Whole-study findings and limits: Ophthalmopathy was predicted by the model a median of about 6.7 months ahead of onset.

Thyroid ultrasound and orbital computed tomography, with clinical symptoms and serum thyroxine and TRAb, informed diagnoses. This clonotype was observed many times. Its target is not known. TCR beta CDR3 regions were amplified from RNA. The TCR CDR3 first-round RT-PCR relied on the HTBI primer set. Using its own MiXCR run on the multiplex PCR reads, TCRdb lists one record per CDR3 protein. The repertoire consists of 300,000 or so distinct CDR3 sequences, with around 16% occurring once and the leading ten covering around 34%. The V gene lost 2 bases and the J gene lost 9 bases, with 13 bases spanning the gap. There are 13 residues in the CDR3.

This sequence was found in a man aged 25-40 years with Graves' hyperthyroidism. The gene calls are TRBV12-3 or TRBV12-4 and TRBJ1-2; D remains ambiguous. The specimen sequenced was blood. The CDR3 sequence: CASSLRRQISYTF. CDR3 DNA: TGTGCCAGCAGTTTACGCAGGCAGATTAGCTACACCTTC.